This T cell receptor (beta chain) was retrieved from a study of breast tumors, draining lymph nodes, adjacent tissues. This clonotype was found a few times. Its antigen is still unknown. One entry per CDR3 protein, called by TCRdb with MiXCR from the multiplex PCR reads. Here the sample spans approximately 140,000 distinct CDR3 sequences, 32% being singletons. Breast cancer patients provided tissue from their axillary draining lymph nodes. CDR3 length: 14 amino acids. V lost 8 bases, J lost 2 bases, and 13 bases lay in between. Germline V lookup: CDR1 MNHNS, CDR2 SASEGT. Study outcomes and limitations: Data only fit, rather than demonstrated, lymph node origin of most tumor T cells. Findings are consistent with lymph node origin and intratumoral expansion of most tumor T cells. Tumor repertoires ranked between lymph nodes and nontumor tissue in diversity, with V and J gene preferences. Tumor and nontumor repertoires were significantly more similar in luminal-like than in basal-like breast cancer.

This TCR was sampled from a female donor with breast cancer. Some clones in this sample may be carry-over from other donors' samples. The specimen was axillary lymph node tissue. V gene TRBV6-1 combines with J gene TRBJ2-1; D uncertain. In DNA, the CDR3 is TGTGCCAGCTGTCTGGGGTCCGCCTACAATGAGCAGTTCTTC. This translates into CASCLGSAYNEQFF.